This is a list of T cell receptor beta chains from one sample in a study of human T cells and chemical hapten exposure. In TCRdb, the RACE reads were re-called with MiXCR into one record per CDR3 protein. This table holds roughly 64,000 distinct CDR3 sequences, approximately 10% found once. The sequencing here drew on whole blood, taken in connection with sensitization to the hapten diphenylcyclopropenone (DPC). These receptor sequences come from a woman in her thirties or forties with alopecia areata. Some clones in this sample may be carry-over from other donors' samples. The CDR3 runs from the conserved cysteine through the conserved F or W. The order of the fields is J gene, V gene, D gene, clone size, CDR3 protein, CDR3 DNA. The D gene is left open where the match is weak. Clone size, where shown, is once, few, many, or a class for clones that have expanded.

TRBJ2-3	TRBV4-3	NA	many	CASSQGVSRGSADTQYF	TGCGCCAGCAGCCAAGGTGTGTCCAGGGGATCTGCAGATACGCAGTATTTT
TRBJ1-1	TRBV7-2	NA	many	CASSFREGVSEAFF	TGTGCCAGCAGCTTCCGTGAGGGGGTATCTGAAGCTTTCTTT
TRBJ2-1	TRBV11-2	TRBD2	few	CASSVTSGGNEQFF	TGTGCCAGCAGCGTTACTAGCGGGGGGAATGAGCAGTTCTTC
TRBJ2-7	TRBV7-2	NA	many	CASSPRAGVAVTDEQYF	TGTGCCAGCAGCCCGAGGGCAGGGGTGGCTGTCACGGACGAGCAGTACTTC
TRBJ1-3	TRBV9	NA	few	CASSASVSGGNTIYF	TGTGCCAGCAGCGCGTCCGTGTCCGGGGGAAACACCATATATTTT
TRBJ2-3	TRBV29-1	TRBD2	NA	CSVEETAGGVNADTQYF	TGCAGCGTTGAAGAAACAGCGGGAGGAGTCAACGCAGATACGCAGTATTTT
TRBJ2-1	TRBV20-1	NA	many	CSASRGTPYNEQFF	TGCAGTGCTAGCCGCGGGACCCCTTACAATGAGCAGTTCTTC
TRBJ2-3	TRBV7-9	NA	many	CASSLGGTDTQYF	TGTGCCAGCAGCTTAGGGGGCACAGATACGCAGTATTTT
TRBJ2-7	TRBV28	TRBD2	NA	CASSLKRLARTYEQYF	TGTGCCAGCAGTTTAAAGAGACTAGCCAGGACCTACGAGCAGTACTTC
TRBJ1-2	TRBV7-9	NA	NA	CASSNGSWLLGYTF	TGTGCCAGCAGTAACGGGTCCTGGCTTCTCGGCTACACCTTC
TRBJ1-5	TRBV3-1	TRBD1	NA	CASGGGEQPQHF	TGTGCCAGCGGAGGGGGCGAACAGCCCCAGCATTTT
TRBJ2-2	TRBV9	NA	many	CASSVGVGELFF	TGTGCCAGCAGCGTAGGCGTCGGGGAGCTGTTTTTT
TRBJ2-6	TRBV6-4	NA	NA	CASSDGASSGANVLTF	TGTGCCAGCAGTGACGGGGCTAGCTCTGGGGCCAACGTCCTGACTTTC
TRBJ2-7	TRBV29-1	TRBD1	many	CSASRDRTYEQYF	TGCAGCGCCAGCCGGGACAGGACCTACGAGCAGTACTTC
TRBJ2-7	TRBV6-2/TRBV6-3	NA	many	CASRGGLNYEQYF	TGTGCCAGCAGAGGAGGGCTGAACTACGAGCAGTACTTC
TRBJ1-3	TRBV20-1	NA	NA	CSARGSSGNTIYF	TGCAGTGCTAGGGGCTCCTCTGGAAACACCATATATTTT
TRBJ1-1	TRBV19	NA	NA	CASSMDTTGLNTEAFF	TGTGCCAGTAGTATGGATACGACCGGATTGAACACTGAAGCTTTCTTT
TRBJ2-1	TRBV20-1	NA	NA	CSARDGYNEQFF	TGCAGTGCTAGGGACGGATACAATGAGCAGTTCTTC
TRBJ2-1	TRBV5-8	NA	NA	CASTRTGSSYNEQFF	TGTGCCAGCACCCGAACAGGGAGCTCCTACAATGAGCAGTTCTTC
TRBJ1-5	TRBV6-2/TRBV6-3	NA	NA	CASSLGTSTYSNQPQHF	TGTGCCAGCAGCCTGGGGACATCGACCTATAGCAATCAGCCCCAGCATTTT
TRBJ1-4	TRBV18	NA	many	CASLQSLSNEKLFF	TGTGCCAGCTTACAGAGCTTGTCTAATGAAAAACTGTTTTTT
TRBJ1-2	TRBV6-6	TRBD1	many	CASSYSGQALFSYGYTF	TGTGCCAGCAGTTACTCGGGACAGGCCCTCTTTTCGTATGGCTACACCTTC
TRBJ2-1	TRBV11-2	TRBD2	many	CASRRTGTSGSYEQFF	TGTGCCAGCAGAAGAACCGGGACTAGCGGGAGTTATGAGCAGTTCTTC
TRBJ2-1	TRBV27	NA	few	CASSLLQPLYNEQFF	TGTGCCAGCAGTTTATTACAGCCTCTTTACAATGAGCAGTTCTTC
TRBJ2-7	TRBV5-1	NA	many	CASSFDRSYEQYF	TGCGCCAGCAGCTTCGACAGATCCTACGAGCAGTACTTC
TRBJ2-3	TRBV7-8	NA	NA	CAVSLGELLHTQYF	TGTGCCGTTTCCTTGGGAGAACTACTTCATACGCAGTATTTT
TRBJ2-7	TRBV18	NA	NA	CASSATTRADEQYF	TGTGCCAGCTCCGCGACCACAAGAGCAGACGAGCAGTACTTC
TRBJ1-6	TRBV9	NA	NA	CASSVLPRLGGADNSPLHF	TGTGCCAGCAGCGTACTCCCCCGGCTGGGAGGGGCCGATAATTCACCCCTCCACTTT
TRBJ2-1	TRBV7-6	NA	many	CASSLPLSGHNEQFF	TGTGCCAGCAGCCTTCCTCTTAGTGGCCACAATGAGCAGTTCTTC
TRBJ2-2	TRBV29-1	TRBD2	NA	CSVGFPRGAGDAGELFF	TGCAGCGTTGGATTCCCGAGGGGAGCGGGAGACGCCGGGGAGCTGTTTTTT
TRBJ1-1	TRBV5-6	NA	many	CASKQGSTEAFF	TGTGCCAGCAAGCAGGGGAGCACTGAAGCTTTCTTT
TRBJ2-7	TRBV28	NA	NA	CASALQPLGEQYF	TGTGCCAGCGCATTGCAGCCCTTGGGCGAGCAGTACTTC
TRBJ2-3	TRBV20-1	TRBD2	few	CSAFPGGLAGATDTQYF	TGCAGTGCGTTCCCCGGGGGACTAGCGGGAGCGACAGATACGCAGTATTTT
TRBJ1-1	TRBV11-2	NA	many	CASSLMWGTEAFF	TGTGCCAGCAGCTTAATGTGGGGGACTGAAGCTTTCTTT
TRBJ2-5	TRBV7-3	NA	many	CASSPARGGQETQYF	TGTGCCAGCAGCCCGGCCCGGGGCGGTCAAGAGACCCAGTACTTC
TRBJ1-4	TRBV2	NA	many	CASSLERDREKLFF	TGTGCCAGCAGCCTCGAGAGGGATCGTGAAAAACTGTTTTTT
TRBJ2-2	TRBV6-2/TRBV6-3	NA	few	CASSYQNLYGELFF	TGTGCCAGCAGTTACCAAAACCTATACGGGGAGCTGTTTTTT
TRBJ2-4	TRBV15	TRBD1	many	CATSFRQGLAKNIQYF	TGTGCCACCAGCTTCCGACAGGGATTAGCCAAAAACATTCAGTACTTC
TRBJ2-1	TRBV20-1	TRBD2	few	CSAEWASGTHEQFF	TGCAGTGCTGAGTGGGCTAGCGGGACCCACGAGCAGTTCTTC
TRBJ1-1	TRBV29-1	NA	NA	CSARQTTGTEAFF	TGCAGCGCGAGACAGACCACGGGGACTGAAGCTTTCTTT
TRBJ2-3	TRBV11-3	NA	NA	CASSSGQSTDTQYF	TGTGCCAGCAGCTCGGGTCAGTCCACAGATACGCAGTATTTT
TRBJ2-2	TRBV6-1	TRBD1	few	CASSYIRDRGRVAGELFF	TGTGCCAGCAGTTATATCCGGGACAGGGGGCGTGTGGCCGGGGAGCTGTTTTTT
TRBJ2-3	TRBV7-9	NA	few	CASNLVGTDTQYF	TGTGCCAGCAACTTGGTAGGCACAGATACGCAGTATTTT
TRBJ2-1	TRBV4-2	NA	few	CASSPTARDSGADEQFF	TGTGCCAGCAGCCCAACAGCCCGGGACTCAGGGGCCGATGAGCAGTTCTTC
TRBJ1-6	TRBV11-2	NA	NA	CASSLTGTGNSPLHF	TGTGCCAGCAGCTTAACGGGGACGGGAAATTCACCCCTCCACTTT
TRBJ2-3	TRBV5-1	TRBD2	NA	CASSLTSGVNTQYF	TGCGCCAGCAGCCTGACTAGCGGGGTTAATACGCAGTATTTT
TRBJ2-3	TRBV28	TRBD1	NA	CASPGQRVTDTQYF	TGTGCCTCCCCGGGACAGAGAGTCACAGATACGCAGTATTTT